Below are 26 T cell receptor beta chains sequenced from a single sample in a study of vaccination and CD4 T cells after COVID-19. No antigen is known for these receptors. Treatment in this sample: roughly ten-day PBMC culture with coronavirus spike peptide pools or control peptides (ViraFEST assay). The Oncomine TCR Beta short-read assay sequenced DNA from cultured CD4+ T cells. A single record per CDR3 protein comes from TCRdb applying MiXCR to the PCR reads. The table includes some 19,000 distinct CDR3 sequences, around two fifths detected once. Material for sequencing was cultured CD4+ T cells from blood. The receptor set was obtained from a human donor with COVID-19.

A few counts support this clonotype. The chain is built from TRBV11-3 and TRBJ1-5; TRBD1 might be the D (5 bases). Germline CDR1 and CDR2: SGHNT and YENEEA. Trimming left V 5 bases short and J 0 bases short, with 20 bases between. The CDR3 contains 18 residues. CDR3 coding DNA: TGTGCCAGCAGCGCTCATGTACGGGGGGAATATAGCAATCAGCCCCAGCATTTT. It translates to CASSAHVRGEYSNQPQHF.

CDR3 coding DNA: TGTGCCAGCAGCGGCAGGATTTATGAAAAACTGTTTTTT. Its protein product is CASSGRIYEKLFF. The genes are TRBV6-1 and TRBJ1-4; D uncertain. The germline gives CDR1 MNHNS, CDR2 SASEGT. Between the trimmed V and J ends, which lost 6 bases and 6 bases, there was a span of 11 bases. This CDR3 comprises 13 residues.

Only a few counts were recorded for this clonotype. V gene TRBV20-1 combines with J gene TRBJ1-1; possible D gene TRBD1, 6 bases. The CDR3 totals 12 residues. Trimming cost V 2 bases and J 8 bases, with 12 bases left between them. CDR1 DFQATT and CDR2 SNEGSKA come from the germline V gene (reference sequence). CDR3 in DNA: TGCAGTGCTAGAAGAGGGGACAAAGAAGCTTTCTTT. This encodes CSARRGDKEAFF.

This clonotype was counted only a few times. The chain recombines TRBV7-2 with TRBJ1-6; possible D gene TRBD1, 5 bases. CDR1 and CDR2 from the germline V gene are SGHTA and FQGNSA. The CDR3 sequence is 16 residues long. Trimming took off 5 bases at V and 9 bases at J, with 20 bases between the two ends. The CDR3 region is CASSGDGRLGGSPLHF. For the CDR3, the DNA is TGTGCCAGCAGCGGGGACGGACGACTCGGGGGTTCACCCCTCCACTTT. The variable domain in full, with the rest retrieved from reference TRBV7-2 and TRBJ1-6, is GAGVSQSPSNKVTEKGKDVELRCDPISGHTALYWYRQSLGQGLEFLIYFQGNSAPDKSGLPSDRFSAERTGGSVSTLTIQRTQQEDSAVYLCASSGDGRLGGSPLHFGNGTRLTVT.

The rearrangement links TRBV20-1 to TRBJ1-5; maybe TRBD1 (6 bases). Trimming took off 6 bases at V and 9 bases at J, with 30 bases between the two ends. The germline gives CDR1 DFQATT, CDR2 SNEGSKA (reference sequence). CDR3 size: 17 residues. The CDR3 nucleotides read TGCAGTGCCCTTTCGGACAGCTCTTGGTCGATACTTCGGCCCCAGCATTTT. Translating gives CSALSDSSWSILRPQHF.

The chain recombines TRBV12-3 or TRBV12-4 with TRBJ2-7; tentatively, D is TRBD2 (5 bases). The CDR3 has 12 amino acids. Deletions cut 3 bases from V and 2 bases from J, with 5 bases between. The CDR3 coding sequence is TGTGCCAGCAGTTTGGAGGCCTACGAGCAGTACTTC. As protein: CASSLEAYEQYF.

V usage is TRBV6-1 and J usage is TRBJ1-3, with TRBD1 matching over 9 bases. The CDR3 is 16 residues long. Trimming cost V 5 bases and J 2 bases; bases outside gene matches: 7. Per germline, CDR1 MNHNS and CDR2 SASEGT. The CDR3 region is CASSQGDRAAGNTIYF. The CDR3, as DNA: TGTGCCAGCAGTCAGGGGGACAGGGCCGCTGGAAACACCATATATTTT.

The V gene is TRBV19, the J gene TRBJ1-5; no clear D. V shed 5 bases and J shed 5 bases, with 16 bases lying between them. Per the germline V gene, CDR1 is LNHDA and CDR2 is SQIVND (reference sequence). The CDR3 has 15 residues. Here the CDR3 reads CASSSRTLSHQPQHF. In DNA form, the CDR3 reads TGTGCCAGTAGTTCCCGCACCCTTTCCCATCAGCCCCAGCATTTT.

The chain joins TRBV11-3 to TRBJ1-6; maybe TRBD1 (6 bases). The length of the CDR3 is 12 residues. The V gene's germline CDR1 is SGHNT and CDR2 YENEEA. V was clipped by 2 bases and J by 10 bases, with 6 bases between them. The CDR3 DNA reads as TGTGCCAGCAGCTTACAGGGGTCACCCCTCCACTTT. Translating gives CASSLQGSPLHF.

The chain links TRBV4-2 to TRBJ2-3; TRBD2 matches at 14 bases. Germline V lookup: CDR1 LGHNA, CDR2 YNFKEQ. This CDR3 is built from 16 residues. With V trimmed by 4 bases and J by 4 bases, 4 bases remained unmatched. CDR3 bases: TGTGCCAGCAGCCGATCGACTAGCGGGGGGGCAGATACGCAGTATTTT. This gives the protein CASSRSTSGGADTQYF.

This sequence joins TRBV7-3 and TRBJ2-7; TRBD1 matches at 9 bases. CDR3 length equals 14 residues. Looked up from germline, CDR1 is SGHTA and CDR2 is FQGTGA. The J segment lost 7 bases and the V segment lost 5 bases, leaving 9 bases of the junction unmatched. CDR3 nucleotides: TGTGCCAGCAGCCAAGGGACAGGGATGTATGAGCAGTACTTC. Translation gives CASSQGTGMYEQYF. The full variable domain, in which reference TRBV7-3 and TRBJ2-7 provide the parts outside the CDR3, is GAGVSQTPSNKVTEKGKYVELRCDPISGHTALYWYRQSLGQGPEFLIYFQGTGAADDSGLPNDRFFAVRPEGSVSTLKIQRTERGDSAVYLCASSQGTGMYEQYFGPGTRLTVT.

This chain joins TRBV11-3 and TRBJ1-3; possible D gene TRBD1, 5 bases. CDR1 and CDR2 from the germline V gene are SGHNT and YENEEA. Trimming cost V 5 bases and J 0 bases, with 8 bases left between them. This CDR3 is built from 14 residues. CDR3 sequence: CASSPTASGNTIYF. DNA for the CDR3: TGTGCCAGCAGCCCGACAGCCTCTGGAAACACCATATATTTT.

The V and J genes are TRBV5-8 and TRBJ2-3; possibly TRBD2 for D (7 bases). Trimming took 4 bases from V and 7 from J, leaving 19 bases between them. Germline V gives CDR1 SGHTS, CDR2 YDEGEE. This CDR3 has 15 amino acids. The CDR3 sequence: CASSASRGGANTQYF. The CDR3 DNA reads TGTGCCAGCAGCGCCTCTAGGGGGGGGGCGAATACGCAGTATTTT. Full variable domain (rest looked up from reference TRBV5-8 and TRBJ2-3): EAGVTQSPTHLIKTRGQQATLRCSPISGHTSVYWYQQALGLGLQFLLWYDEGEERNRGNFPPRFSGRQFPNYSSELNVNALELEDSALYLCASSASRGGANTQYFGPGTRLTVL.

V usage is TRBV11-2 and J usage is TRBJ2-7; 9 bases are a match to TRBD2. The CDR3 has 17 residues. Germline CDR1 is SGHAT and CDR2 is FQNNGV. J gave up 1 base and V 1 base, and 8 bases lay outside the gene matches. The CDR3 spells CASSLVGSGGNSYEQYF. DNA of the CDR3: TGTGCCAGCAGCTTAGTCGGTAGCGGGGGCAATTCCTACGAGCAGTACTTC.

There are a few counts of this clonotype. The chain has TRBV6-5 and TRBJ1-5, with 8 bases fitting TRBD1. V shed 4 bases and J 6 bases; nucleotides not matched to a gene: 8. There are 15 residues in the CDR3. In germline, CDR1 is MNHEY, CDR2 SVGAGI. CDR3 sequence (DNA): TGTGCCAGCAGTTGGGACAGGCAAACAGGTCAGCCCCAGCATTTT. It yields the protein CASSWDRQTGQPQHF.

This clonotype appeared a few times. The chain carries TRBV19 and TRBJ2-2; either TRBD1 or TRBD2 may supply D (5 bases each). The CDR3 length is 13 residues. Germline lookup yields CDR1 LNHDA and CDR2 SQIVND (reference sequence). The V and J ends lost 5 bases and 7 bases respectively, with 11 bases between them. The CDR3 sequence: CASSSRGGGELFF. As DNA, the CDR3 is TGTGCCAGTAGTTCTCGGGGCGGCGGGGAGCTGTTTTTT.

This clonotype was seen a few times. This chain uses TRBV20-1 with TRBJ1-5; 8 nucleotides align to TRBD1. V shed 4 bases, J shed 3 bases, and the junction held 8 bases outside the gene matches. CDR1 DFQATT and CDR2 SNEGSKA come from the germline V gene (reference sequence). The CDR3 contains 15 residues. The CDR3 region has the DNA TGCAGTGCTACCAATCCGGACAGGGTCAATCAGCCCCAGCATTTT. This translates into CSATNPDRVNQPQHF.

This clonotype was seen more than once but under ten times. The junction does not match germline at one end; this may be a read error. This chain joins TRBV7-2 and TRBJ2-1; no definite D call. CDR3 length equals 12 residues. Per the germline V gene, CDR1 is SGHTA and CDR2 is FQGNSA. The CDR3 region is CASSYSNSNMVF. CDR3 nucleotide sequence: TGTGCCAGCAGTTACTCAAATAGCAACATGGTCTTC.

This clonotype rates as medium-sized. Here the CDR3 DNA reads TGTGCCAGCAGTTACTCCGGGACAGACAAAGCTAGCGACAAAAACATTCAGTACTTC. Its translation: CASSYSGTDKASDKNIQYF. The chain links TRBV6-2 or TRBV6-3 to TRBJ2-4; possibly TRBD1 for D (7 bases). Germline CDR1 and CDR2: MNHEY and SVGEGT. The CDR3 has 19 residues. Trimming shortened V by 0 bases and J by 3 bases, and 21 bases separated the two germline ends.

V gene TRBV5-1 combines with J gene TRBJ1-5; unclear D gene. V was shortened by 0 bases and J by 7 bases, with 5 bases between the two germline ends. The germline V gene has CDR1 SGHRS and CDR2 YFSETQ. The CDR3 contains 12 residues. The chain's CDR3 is CASSLDGQPQHF. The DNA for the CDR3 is TGCGCCAGCAGCTTGGACGGACAGCCCCAGCATTTT.

Here the CDR3 reads CASSFRTGSTDTQYF. The CDR3 DNA is TGTGCCAGCAGCTTCAGGACAGGGAGCACAGATACGCAGTATTTT. The rearrangement uses TRBV7-2 and TRBJ2-3, with 8 bases matching TRBD1. The CDR3 totals 15 residues. After removal of 3 bases from V and 0 bases from J, the junction contained 2 bases not matched to a gene. The germline CDR1 and CDR2 sequences are SGHTA and FQGNSA.

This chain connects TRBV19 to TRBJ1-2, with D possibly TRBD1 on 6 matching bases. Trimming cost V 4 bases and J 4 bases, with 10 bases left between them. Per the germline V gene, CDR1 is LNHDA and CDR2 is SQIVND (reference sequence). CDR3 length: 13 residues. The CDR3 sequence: CASSTRGLYGYTF. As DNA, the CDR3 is TGTGCCAGTAGTACCAGGGGCCTCTATGGCTACACCTTC.

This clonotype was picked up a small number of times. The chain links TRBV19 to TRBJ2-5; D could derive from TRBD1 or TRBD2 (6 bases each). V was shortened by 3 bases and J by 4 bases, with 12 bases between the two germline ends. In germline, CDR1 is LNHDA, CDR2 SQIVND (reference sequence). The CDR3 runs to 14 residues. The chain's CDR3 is CASSIGGGGETQYF. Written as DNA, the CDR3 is TGTGCCAGTAGTATCGGAGGGGGAGGAGAGACCCAGTACTTC. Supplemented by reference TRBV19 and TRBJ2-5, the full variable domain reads DGGITQSPKYLFRKEGQNVTLSCEQNLNHDAMYWYRQDPGQGLRLIYYSQIVNDFQKGDIAEGYSVSREKKESFPLTVTSAQKNPTAFYLCASSIGGGGETQYFGPGTRLLVL.

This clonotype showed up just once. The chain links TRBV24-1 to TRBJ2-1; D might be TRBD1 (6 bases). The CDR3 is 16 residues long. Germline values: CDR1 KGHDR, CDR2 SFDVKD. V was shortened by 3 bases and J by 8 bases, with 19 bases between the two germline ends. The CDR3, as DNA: TGTGCCACCAGTGATCAACAGGGTAGGCTTACGGATGAGCAGTTCTTC. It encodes CATSDQQGRLTDEQFF.

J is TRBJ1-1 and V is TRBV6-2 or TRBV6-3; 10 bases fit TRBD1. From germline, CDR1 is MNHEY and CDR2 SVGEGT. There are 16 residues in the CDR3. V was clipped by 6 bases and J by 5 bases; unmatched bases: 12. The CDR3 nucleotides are TGTGCCAGCAGCTCTGACAGGGGGCGCGATACAACTGAAGCTTTCTTT. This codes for CASSSDRGRDTTEAFF.

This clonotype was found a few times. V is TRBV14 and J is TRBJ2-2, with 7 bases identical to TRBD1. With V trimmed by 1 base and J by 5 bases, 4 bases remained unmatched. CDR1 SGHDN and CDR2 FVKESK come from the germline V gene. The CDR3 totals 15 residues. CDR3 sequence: CASSQAGGKTGELFF. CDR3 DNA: TGTGCCAGCAGCCAAGCAGGGGGAAAAACCGGGGAGCTGTTTTTT. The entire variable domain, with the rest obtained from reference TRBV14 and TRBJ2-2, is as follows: EAGVTQFPSHSVIEKGQTVTLRCDPISGHDNLYWYRRVMGKEIKFLLHFVKESKQDESGMPNNRFLAERTGGTYSTLKVQPAELEDSGVYFCASSQAGGKTGELFFGEGSRLTVL.